This TCR beta chain derives from a study of T cell responses to AZD1222 COVID-19 vaccine (dated by TCRdb to 2020 to 2023). Some background on the complete study: AZD1222 recipients with second doses at about 4 weeks or about 12 weeks were pooled, because spike-specific TCR depth and breadth did not differ between schedules. Enrollment into the trials was organized by age into subgroups of 18-55, 56-69 and 70-plus years, and those subgroups contained approximately 150, 30 and 60 TCR-sequenced participants, respectively. TCR sequencing covered approximately 230 trial participants: 207 given two doses of AZD1222 and 26 given two doses of MenACWY control vaccine.

The CDR3 regions of human TCRbeta chains were analyzed by immunosequencing. For the original study's pipeline: TCRs in the repertoires were matched against a reference library of SARS-CoV-2-specific TCRs that had been generated with the MIRA antigen-specificity platform. Breadth was defined as the fraction of unique TCRs that were SARS-CoV-2-associated. Depth was defined as the fraction of total T cells that were SARS-CoV-2-associated. Using the MIRA data, each spike-specific TCR was assigned both to the spike region to which the TCR was reactive and to a CD4 or CD8 class. Log10-transformed breadth and depth values were compared by one-way ANOVA with Sidak's multiple comparisons tests. Here the immuneACCESS table is served through TCRdb, limited to in-frame sequences with V and J called. Missing clones are a known gap in these copies; in checked studies unresolved V genes cover under half, and the rest lacks a known reason. V and J calls and clone size follow that table, whereas D and trimming were derived from the DNA. This sample comprises 50,000 to 60,000 clones, over 80% of them detected only once. Approximately 15% of the sample is in the top ten clones.

To note about this clone: Its cognate antigen has yet to be identified. No base quality values were provided; no much bigger clone lies one nucleotide off.

Findings and caveats that apply to the study as a whole: Spike-specific TCR breadth and depth rose significantly after two AZD1222 doses compared with day 0 and with MenACWY recipients. The whole spike protein was spanned by vaccine-associated CD4 TCRs, and dominant responses were seen in regions 160-218 and 743-854. The 56-69-year group was small, and its depth increase did not reach significance, likely because of low power. Reportedly, almost half of the unique spike-specific TCRs recognized epitopes lying outside the regions that are mutated in the B.1.351 and B.1.1.7 variants. Only five or six AZD1222 recipients were SARS-CoV-2 seropositive at baseline, limiting conclusions about previously exposed vaccinees. No day 14 peak-response samples were available, so repertoires were characterized only after the peak T cell response. Participants were mostly white British, with more females than males. The authors suggested clonal diversity may have been underestimated.

The germline V gene (reference sequence) provides CDR1 MNHEY and CDR2 SMNVEV. From its cysteine to its phenylalanine, the CDR3 spans 17 amino acids. CDR3 DNA is the only sequence kept; it has 51 bases, read in frame from the first base. V is cut by 0 bases and J by 7 bases, and the space between the germline ends is 16 bases. Reading the label with the study, this specimen's time point is: baseline before first vaccination. Samples from vaccinated people were obtained from the UK trials COV001 and COV002, which included a single-blind randomized controlled phase 2/3 trial of AZD1222 (ChAdOx1 nCoV-19) in healthy adults. Trial participant PBMC samples were collected at day 0 and day 28 after the second dose for TCRbeta chain sequencing.

The chain links TRBV27 with TRBJ1-6; a tentative D call is TRBD1 (6 bases match). The material was peripheral blood, obtained on day 0 of AZD1222 vaccination. The clonotype was recovered from an adult in good health. The base sequence is TGTGCCAGCAGTTTATCCGTACTAAGGGGGTACAATTCACCCCTCCACTTT. This codes for CASSLSVLRGYNSPLHF.